This T cell receptor (beta chain) was retrieved from a study of blood T cell repertoires in COVID-19. Study context: T cells, B-cell-depleted T cells, or PBMCs provided the cDNA or gDNA that served as material.

The age range of participants was 18 to 89 years, with residence in fewer than 25 US areas. Allocation to cohorts depended on clinical history reported by the participants. Symptom resolution, clearance, or two negative PCRs marked donors in Cohort 3 as recovered. Some clones are missing from TCRdb's copy, which holds only in-frame ones; the method was immunoSEQ multiplex PCR. The data show about 310,000 clones, roughly 87% seen once. Germline CDR1 LGHNA, CDR2 YNFKEQ. The CDR3 loop spans 15 amino acids. The ends were cut back, 0 bases at V and 4 bases at J, with 11 bases in the middle. The sequenced sample was PBMCs or T cells enriched from blood (not recorded which). The chain has TRBV4-2 and TRBJ2-3, with a tentative D call TRBD1 (6 bases). This receptor was obtained from a woman between 18 and 29 years old who had recovered from COVID-19. The CDR3 sequence: CASSQDLEGADTQYF. For the CDR3, the DNA is TGTGCCAGCAGCCAAGACCTTGAGGGGGCAGATACGCAGTATTTT.